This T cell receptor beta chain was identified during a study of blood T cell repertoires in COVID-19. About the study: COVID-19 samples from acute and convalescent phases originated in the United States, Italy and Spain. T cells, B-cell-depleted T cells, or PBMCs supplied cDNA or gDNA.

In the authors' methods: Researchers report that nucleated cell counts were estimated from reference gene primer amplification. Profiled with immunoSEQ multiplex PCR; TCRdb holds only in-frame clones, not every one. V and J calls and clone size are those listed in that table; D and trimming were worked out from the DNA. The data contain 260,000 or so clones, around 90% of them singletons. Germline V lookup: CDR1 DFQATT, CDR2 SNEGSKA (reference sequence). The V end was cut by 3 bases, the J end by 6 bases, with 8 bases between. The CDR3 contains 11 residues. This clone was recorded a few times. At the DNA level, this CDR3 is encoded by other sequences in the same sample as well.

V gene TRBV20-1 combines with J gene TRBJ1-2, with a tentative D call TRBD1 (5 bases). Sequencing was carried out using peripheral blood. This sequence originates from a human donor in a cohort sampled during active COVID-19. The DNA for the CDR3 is TGCAGTGCTAGGCAGGGTAATGGCTACACCTTC. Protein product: CSARQGNGYTF.